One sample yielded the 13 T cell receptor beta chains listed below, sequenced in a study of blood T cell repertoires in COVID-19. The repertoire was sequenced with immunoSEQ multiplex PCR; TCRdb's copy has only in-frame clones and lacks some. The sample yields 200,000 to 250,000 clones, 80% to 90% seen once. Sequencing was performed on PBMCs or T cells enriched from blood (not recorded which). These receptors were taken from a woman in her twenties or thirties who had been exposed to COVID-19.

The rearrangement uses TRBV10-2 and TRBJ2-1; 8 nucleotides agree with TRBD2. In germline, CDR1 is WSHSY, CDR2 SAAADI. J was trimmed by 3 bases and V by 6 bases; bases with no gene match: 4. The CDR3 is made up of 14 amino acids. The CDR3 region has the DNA TGCGCCAGCAGAGGGACTAGGGGCTACAATGAGCAGTTCTTC. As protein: CASRGTRGYNEQFF.

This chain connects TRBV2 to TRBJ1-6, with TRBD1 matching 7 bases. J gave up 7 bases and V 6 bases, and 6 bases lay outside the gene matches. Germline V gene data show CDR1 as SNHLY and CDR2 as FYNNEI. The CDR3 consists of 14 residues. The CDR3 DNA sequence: TGTGCCAGCAGAAGTGGACAGGAGAATTCACCCCTCCACTTT. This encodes CASRSGQENSPLHF.

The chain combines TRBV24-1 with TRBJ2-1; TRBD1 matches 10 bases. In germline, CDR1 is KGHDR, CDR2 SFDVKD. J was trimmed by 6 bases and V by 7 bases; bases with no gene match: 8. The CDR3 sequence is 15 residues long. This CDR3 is CATSDRGLVGNEQFF. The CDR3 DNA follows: TGTGCCACCAGCGACAGGGGGCTAGTAGGCAATGAGCAGTTCTTC.

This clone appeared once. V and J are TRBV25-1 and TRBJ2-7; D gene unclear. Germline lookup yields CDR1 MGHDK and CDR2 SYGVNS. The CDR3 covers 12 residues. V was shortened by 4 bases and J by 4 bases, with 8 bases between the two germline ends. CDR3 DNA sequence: TGTGCCAGCAGTGTCGTCGGTTACGAGCAGTACTTC. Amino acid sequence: CASSVVGYEQYF.

CDR3 bases: TGTGCCAGCAGTGAAGATGGGGGCCAGAACACTGAAGCTTTCTTT. This encodes CASSEDGGQNTEAFF. This chain uses TRBV2 with TRBJ1-1; tentative D call: TRBD1 (6 bases). V dropped 1 base and J dropped 1 base, with 10 bases sitting between them. This CDR3 region has 15 residues. Per the germline V gene, CDR1 is SNHLY and CDR2 is FYNNEI.

The CDR3: CASSSTSGSRQETQYF. In DNA, the CDR3 is TGTGCCAGCAGCTCGACTAGCGGGTCTCGACAAGAGACCCAGTACTTC. The chain combines TRBV11-2 with TRBJ2-5; 10 nucleotides agree with TRBD2. CDR1 SGHAT and CDR2 FQNNGV come from the germline V gene. Unmatched junction bases numbered 7, after V lost 4 bases and J lost 2 bases. The CDR3 contains 16 residues.

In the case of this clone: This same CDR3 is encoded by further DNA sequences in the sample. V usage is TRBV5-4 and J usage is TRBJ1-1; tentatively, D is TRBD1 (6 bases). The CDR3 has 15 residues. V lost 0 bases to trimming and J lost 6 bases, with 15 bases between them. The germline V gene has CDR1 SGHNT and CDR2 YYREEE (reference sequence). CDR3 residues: CASSLGQGRSPEAFF. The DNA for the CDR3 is TGTGCCAGCAGCTTGGGGCAGGGGCGAAGCCCTGAAGCTTTCTTT.

The CDR3 here is CSVRQGAFNSPLHF. The CDR3, as DNA: TGCAGCGTCAGACAGGGGGCGTTTAATTCACCCCTCCACTTT. V is TRBV29-1 and J is TRBJ1-6, with 10 bases identical to TRBD1. The CDR3 length is 14 residues. Germline V gene lookup returns CDR1 SQVTM and CDR2 ANQGSEA. The V segment lost 6 bases and the J segment 6 bases; nucleotides outside the gene matches: 5.

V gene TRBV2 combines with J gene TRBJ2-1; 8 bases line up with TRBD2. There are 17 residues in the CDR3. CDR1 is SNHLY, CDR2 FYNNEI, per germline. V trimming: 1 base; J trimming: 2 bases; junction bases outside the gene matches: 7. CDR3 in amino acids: CASSEGQSGRAYNEQFF. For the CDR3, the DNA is TGTGCCAGCAGTGAAGGTCAAAGCGGGAGAGCCTACAATGAGCAGTTCTTC.

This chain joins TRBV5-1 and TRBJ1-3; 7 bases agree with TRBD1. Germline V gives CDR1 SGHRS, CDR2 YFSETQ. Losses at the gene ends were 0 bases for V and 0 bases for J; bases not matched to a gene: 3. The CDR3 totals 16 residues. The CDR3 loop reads CASSLETGNSGNTIYF. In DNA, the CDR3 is TGCGCCAGCAGCTTGGAGACAGGGAACTCTGGAAACACCATATATTTT.

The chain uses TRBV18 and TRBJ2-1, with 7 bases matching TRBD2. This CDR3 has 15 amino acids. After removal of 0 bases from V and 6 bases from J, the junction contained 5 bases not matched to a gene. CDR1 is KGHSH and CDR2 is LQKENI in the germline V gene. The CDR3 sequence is CASSPPGLGGNEQFF. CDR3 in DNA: TGTGCCAGCTCACCACCTGGACTAGGCGGCAATGAGCAGTTCTTC. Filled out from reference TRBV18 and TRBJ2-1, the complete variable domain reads NAGVMQNPRHLVRRRGQEARLRCSPMKGHSHVYWYRQLPEEGLKFMVYLQKENIIDESGMPKERFSAEFPKEGPSILRIQQVVRGDSAAYFCASSPPGLGGNEQFFGPGTRLTVL.

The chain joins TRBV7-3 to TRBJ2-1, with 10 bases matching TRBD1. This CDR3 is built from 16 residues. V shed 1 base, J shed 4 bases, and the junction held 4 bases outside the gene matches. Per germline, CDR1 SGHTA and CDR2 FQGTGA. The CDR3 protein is CASSLMPDRGYNEQFF. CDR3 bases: TGTGCCAGCAGCTTAATGCCGGACAGGGGGTACAATGAGCAGTTCTTC.

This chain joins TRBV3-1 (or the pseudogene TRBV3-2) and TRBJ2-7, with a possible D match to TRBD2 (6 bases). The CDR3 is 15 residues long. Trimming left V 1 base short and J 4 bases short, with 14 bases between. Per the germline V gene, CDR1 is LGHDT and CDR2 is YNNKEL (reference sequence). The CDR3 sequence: CASSQGFSGEYEQYF. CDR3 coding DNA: TGTGCCAGCAGCCAAGGCTTTAGCGGAGAATACGAGCAGTACTTC.